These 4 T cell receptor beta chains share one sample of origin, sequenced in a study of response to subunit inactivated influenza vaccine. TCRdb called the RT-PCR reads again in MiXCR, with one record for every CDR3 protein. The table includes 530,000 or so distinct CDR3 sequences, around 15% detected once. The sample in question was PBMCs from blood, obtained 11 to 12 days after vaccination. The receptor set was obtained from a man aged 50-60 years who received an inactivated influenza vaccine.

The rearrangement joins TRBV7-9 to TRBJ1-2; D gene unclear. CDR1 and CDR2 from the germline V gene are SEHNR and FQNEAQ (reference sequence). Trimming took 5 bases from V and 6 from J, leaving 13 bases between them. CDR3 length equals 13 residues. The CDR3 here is CASSPNRGDGYTF. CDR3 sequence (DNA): TGTGCCAGCAGCCCTAATCGGGGTGATGGCTACACCTTC. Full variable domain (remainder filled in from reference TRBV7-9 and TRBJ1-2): DTGVSQNPRHKITKRGQNVTFRCDPISEHNRLYWYRQTLGQGPEFLTYFQNEAQLEKSRLLSDRFSAERPKGSFSTLEIQRTEQGDSAMYLCASSPNRGDGYTFGSGTRLTVV.

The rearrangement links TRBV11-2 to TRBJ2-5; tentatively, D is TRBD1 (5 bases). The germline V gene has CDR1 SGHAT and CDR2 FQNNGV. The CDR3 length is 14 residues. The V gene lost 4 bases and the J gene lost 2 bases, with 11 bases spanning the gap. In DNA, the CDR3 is TGTGCCAGCAGCTCGACAGTCCTACAAGAGACCCAGTACTTC. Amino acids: CASSSTVLQETQYF.

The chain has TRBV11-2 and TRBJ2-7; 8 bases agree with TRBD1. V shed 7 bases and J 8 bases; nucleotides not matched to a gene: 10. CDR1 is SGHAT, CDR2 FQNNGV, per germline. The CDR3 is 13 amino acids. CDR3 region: CASTYRGDTKQYF. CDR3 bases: TGTGCCAGCACGTACAGGGGGGATACGAAGCAGTACTTC. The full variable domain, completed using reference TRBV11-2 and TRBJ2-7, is EAGVAQSPRYKIIEKRQSVAFWCNPISGHATLYWYQQILGQGPKLLIQFQNNGVVDDSQLPKDRFSAERLKGVDSTLKIQPAKLEDSAVYLCASTYRGDTKQYFGPGTRLTVT.

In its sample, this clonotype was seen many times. For the CDR3, the DNA is TGTGCCAGCAGCTCCTGGACAGGGAACACCGGGGAGCTGTTTTTT. It codes for CASSSWTGNTGELFF. The rearrangement joins TRBV7-2 to TRBJ2-2; 7 bases match TRBD1. V dropped 4 bases and J dropped 1; count of bases not matched to a gene: 3. Looked up from germline, CDR1 is SGHTA and CDR2 is FQGNSA. The CDR3 length is 15 residues.